This T cell receptor (beta chain) was captured in a study of shared clonotypes between healthy human individuals. Sequencing used immunoSEQ multiplex PCR; TCRdb keeps in-frame clones, though not all of them. The repertoire consists of around 2.1 million clones, with about 94% occurring once and the leading ten covering less than 0.15%. The V end lost 4 bases, the J end lost 5 bases, and 19 bases lay between the germline ends. The length of the CDR3 is 16 residues. CDR1 and CDR2 from the germline V gene are SGHVS and FNYEAQ. Sequencing used naive CD4+ T cells sorted from blood. Specified subset: CD45RA+ positively selected. The TCR sequence derives from a man younger than 35 in good health. V usage is TRBV7-6 and J usage is TRBJ2-3; the D gene is possibly TRBD1 (6 bases). DNA of the CDR3: TGTGCCAGCAGCTCTCGATTACAGGGAAAGTTAGATACGCAGTATTTT. Residues: CASSSRLQGKLDTQYF.